Below are 30 T cell receptor beta chains sequenced from a single sample in a study of Graves' ophthalmopathy and Graves' hyperthyroidism. RNA transcripts were the source from which TCR beta CDR3 regions were amplified. RT-PCR with HTBI primers came first, then second-round multiplex PCR. TCRdb redid the calling of the multiplex PCR reads with MiXCR, one entry per CDR3 protein. The data show over a million distinct CDR3 sequences, 35% to 40% seen once. Material: peripheral blood or thyroid tissue (not recorded which). The receptor set was obtained from an adult man with Graves' hyperthyroidism.

This clonotype was observed many times. The chain carries TRBV9 and TRBJ1-3, with D uncertain. This CDR3 is 16 amino acids long. The germline V and J ends were trimmed by 1 base and 0 bases, with 11 bases remaining between them. The germline gives CDR1 SGDLS, CDR2 YYNGEE. The CDR3 sequence: CASSVSGNPSGNTIYF. CDR3 bases: TGTGCCAGCAGCGTATCGGGAAACCCCTCTGGAAACACCATATATTTT.

This clonotype has just a few counts. The chain carries TRBV4-3 and TRBJ2-2; D unresolved. V was pared by 1 base and J by 3 bases, with 12 bases between. The CDR3 contains 16 residues. Germline lookup yields CDR1 LGHNA and CDR2 YSLEER. CDR3 residues: CASSQAGSSYTGELFF. The CDR3 coding sequence is TGCGCCAGCAGCCAAGCAGGTAGTAGTTACACCGGGGAGCTGTTTTTT.

This clonotype was recorded a few times. The rearrangement uses TRBV14 and TRBJ1-1; D remains ambiguous. The V gene's germline CDR1 is SGHDN and CDR2 FVKESK. The V end lost 1 base, the J end lost 3 bases, and 12 bases lay between the germline ends. The CDR3 totals 15 residues. The DNA of the CDR3 is TGTGCCAGCAGCCAAGTTACGGGGAGGTACACTGAAGCTTTCTTT. Translating gives CASSQVTGRYTEAFF.

J is TRBJ2-5 and V is TRBV20-1; 16 bases align to TRBD2. This CDR3 region has 20 residues. Germline CDR1 and CDR2: DFQATT and SNEGSKA (reference sequence). Germline trimming cut 0 bases from V and 6 bases from J; bases unmatched to any gene: 16. The CDR3 DNA is TGCAGTGCTAGAGATTGGGGTCGGGGACTAGCGGGGGGGCAACGAAAGACCCAGTACTTC. It codes for CSARDWGRGLAGGQRKTQYF.

The rearrangement links TRBV19 to TRBJ1-4; TRBD1 agrees at 9 bases. V lost 5 bases and J lost 8; bases outside the gene matches: 12. The CDR3 is 16 amino acids. Germline CDR1 and CDR2: LNHDA and SQIVND (reference sequence). CDR3 region: CASSEWGTGTGEKLFF. The CDR3 nucleotides read TGTGCCAGTAGTGAATGGGGGACAGGGACGGGGGAAAAACTGTTTTTT.

The V call is TRBV10-3, the J call TRBJ2-7; 14 bases align to TRBD2. Looked up from germline, CDR1 is ENHRY and CDR2 is SYGVKD. This CDR3 is 15 amino acids long. V lost 3 bases and J lost 6; bases outside the gene matches: 4. In DNA form, the CDR3 reads TGTGCCATCAGTGATGGGACTAGCGGGAGTTCCGAGCAGTACTTC. Its protein product is CAISDGTSGSSEQYF.

V usage is TRBV5-1 and J usage is TRBJ1-6; D remains ambiguous. Germline CDR1 reads SGHRS; CDR2 reads YFSETQ. This CDR3 region has 9 residues. Between the trimmed V and J ends, which lost 4 bases and 14 bases, there was a span of 4 bases. The CDR3 sequence: CASSTALHF. In DNA, the CDR3 is TGCGCCAGCAGCACAGCCCTCCACTTT.

The V gene is TRBV7-2, the J gene TRBJ1-2, with TRBD1 as a possible D gene (5 bases). The CDR3 length is 15 residues. Looked up from germline, CDR1 is SGHTA and CDR2 is FQGNSA. With 3 bases removed from V and 4 bases from J, the gap between germline ends came to 15 bases. The CDR3 DNA follows: TGTGCCAGCAGCTTTCTGCAGGGAGTTATCTATGGCTACACCTTC. Translating it yields CASSFLQGVIYGYTF.

Many counts were recorded for this clonotype. V and J are TRBV19 and TRBJ2-7; D possibly corresponds to TRBD1 (5 bases). The CDR3 covers 15 residues. Between the trimmed V and J ends, which lost 1 base and 3 bases, there was a span of 13 bases. CDR1 is LNHDA, CDR2 SQIVND, per germline (reference sequence). The DNA for the CDR3 is TGTGCCAGTAGTATAGCCCCTCGACAGCTCTACGAGCAGTACTTC. As protein: CASSIAPRQLYEQYF.

This clonotype was recorded many times. The chain joins TRBV19 to TRBJ2-2; a weak D match, TRBD1 (7 bases). Germline CDR1 is LNHDA and CDR2 is SQIVND (reference sequence). Trimming left V 6 bases short and J 9 bases short, with 14 bases between. CDR3 length: 13 amino acids. The CDR3 sequence: CASSGRGERELFF. The DNA of the CDR3 is TGTGCCAGTAGCGGCAGGGGGGAAAGGGAGCTGTTTTTT.

This chain links TRBV7-2 with TRBJ1-2, with 9 nucleotides matching TRBD1. Germline values: CDR1 SGHTA, CDR2 FQGNSA. Germline trimming cut 0 bases from V and 4 bases from J; bases unmatched to any gene: 9. The CDR3 has 17 residues. CDR3 in amino acids: CASSLAGEGQGSYGYTF. CDR3 in DNA: TGTGCCAGCAGCTTAGCAGGGGAGGGACAGGGCAGCTATGGCTACACCTTC.

This clonotype was seen repeatedly, ten times or more. The chain is built from TRBV29-1 and TRBJ2-5; a weak D match, TRBD2 (5 bases). Trimming removed 3 bases from V and 6 bases from J, with 11 bases in between. Germline V lookup: CDR1 SQVTM, CDR2 ANQGSEA. The CDR3 covers 12 residues. CDR3 sequence: CSVEDSYQTQYF. Here the CDR3 DNA reads TGCAGCGTTGAGGACTCCTATCAGACCCAGTACTTC.

This clonotype was seen a few times. The V gene is TRBV19, the J gene TRBJ2-7; the match to TRBD2 covers 11 bases. V gave up 5 bases and J gave up 5 bases; unmatched junction bases: 5. The CDR3 covers 14 residues. Germline V gene sequence: CDR1 LNHDA, CDR2 SQIVND (reference sequence). CDR3: CASSSSGRKNEQYF. The CDR3 DNA sequence: TGTGCCAGTAGTTCTAGCGGGAGGAAGAACGAGCAGTACTTC.

This chain joins TRBV6-2 or TRBV6-3 and TRBJ1-1; D not resolved. Trimming cost V 5 bases and J 1 base, with 11 bases left between them. The germline V gene encodes CDR1 MNHEY and CDR2 SVGEGT. The CDR3 is made up of 14 amino acids. The CDR3 here is CASSPQWENTEAFF. The CDR3 coding sequence is TGTGCCAGCAGTCCCCAGTGGGAGAACACTGAAGCTTTCTTT.

This clonotype was recorded only once. The J gene is TRBJ2-7, the V gene TRBV10-2, with D possibly matching TRBD2 (5 bases). The tail of the sequence fits TRBJ2-1 better, so the J call may be wrong. The CDR3 sequence is 14 residues long. Germline V gene lookup returns CDR1 WSHSY and CDR2 SAAADI. Here the CDR3 reads CASSESRGINEQFF. The CDR3 DNA reads TGCGCCAGCAGTGAGTCAAGAGGGATCAATGAGCAGTTCTTC.

A note on this clonotype: The CDR3 ends on some other residue instead of the conserved phenylalanine or tryptophan, so this is likely a read error. Because the CDR3's place on the DNA is in doubt, the DNA is left out and the CDR3 is given as listed by TCRdb. This rearrangement joins TRBV5-4 to TRBJ1-4; TRBD1 reflects the table's D call only, with no check against the DNA. The CDR3 is 8 amino acids long, termini counted. Germline values: CDR1 SGHNT, CDR2 YYREEE (reference sequence). This chain's CDR3 is CASSGGMG.

This clonotype occurred many times. The chain is built from TRBV10-3 and TRBJ1-2, with TRBD1 as a possible D gene (5 bases). With 8 bases removed from V and 3 bases from J, the gap between germline ends came to 13 bases. In germline, CDR1 is ENHRY, CDR2 SYGVKD. CDR3 length: 13 residues. The chain's CDR3 is CAIGQAGDYGYTF. CDR3 in DNA: TGTGCCATCGGCCAGGCGGGGGACTATGGCTACACCTTC.

This clonotype was detected a few times. The chain uses TRBV18 and TRBJ2-5; no clear D. V was cut by 3 bases and J by 8 bases, with 10 bases left in between. The CDR3 has 12 residues. Germline V gene data show CDR1 as KGHSH and CDR2 as LQKENI. The CDR3 nucleotides read TGTGCCAGCTCACCGGACGAGGTCACCCAGTACTTC. Its protein is CASSPDEVTQYF.

This clonotype was seen repeatedly, ten times or more. This sequence joins TRBV2 and TRBJ2-2, with a possible D match to TRBD2 (6 bases). The germline V and J ends were trimmed by 7 bases and 5 bases, with 14 bases remaining between them. Germline V gene data show CDR1 as SNHLY and CDR2 as FYNNEI. This CDR3 spans 14 amino acids. CDR3 in DNA: TGTGCCAGCATGGGCGGGAACCTTACCGGGGAGCTGTTTTTT. Its translation is CASMGGNLTGELFF.

This rearrangement joins TRBV7-8 to TRBJ2-3; 10 nucleotides line up with TRBD2. Germline CDR1 reads SGHVS; CDR2 reads FQNEAQ. J gave up 1 base and V 1 base, and 2 bases lay outside the gene matches. This CDR3 has 16 residues. The CDR3 DNA follows: TGTGCCAGCAGCTTAGTTCTAGCGGGGGGCACAGATACGCAGTATTTT. Translation: CASSLVLAGGTDTQYF.

This clonotype was seen a handful of times. The junction differs from germline at one of its ends, possibly a read error. The chain recombines TRBV10-3 with TRBJ1-6; D is undetermined. CDR3 length: 15 amino acids. Germline V gene sequence: CDR1 ENHRY, CDR2 SYGVKD. The CDR3 DNA reads TGTGCCAGCAGTGAATCTCAAGGAGGGAATTCACCCCTCCACTTT. Protein product: CASSESQGGNSPLHF.

The chain employs TRBV25-1 and TRBJ2-5, with 9 bases aligning to TRBD1. Germline V gives CDR1 MGHDK, CDR2 SYGVNS. CDR3 length equals 19 residues. V lost 1 base and J lost 1; bases outside the gene matches: 13. The CDR3 DNA follows: TGTGCCAGCAGTGAATTTCGGAACCGGGACAGGGCGAGCCAAGAGACCCAGTACTTC. Translated, it gives CASSEFRNRDRASQETQYF.

This clonotype was counted only a few times. The chain is built from TRBV20-1 and TRBJ2-5; 8 bases are a match to TRBD2. In germline, CDR1 is DFQATT, CDR2 SNEGSKA (reference sequence). The CDR3 totals 14 residues. With 5 bases clipped from V and 4 bases from J, the junction kept 9 bases outside the gene matches. CDR3 residues: CSARPGRAGETQYF. In DNA form, the CDR3 reads TGCAGTGCTCGTCCCGGGAGGGCGGGAGAGACCCAGTACTTC.

At least ten counts were recorded for this clonotype. V and J are TRBV19 and TRBJ1-2; 8 bases are a match to TRBD1. Germline V lookup: CDR1 LNHDA, CDR2 SQIVND (reference sequence). The V segment lost 5 bases and the J segment 6 bases; nucleotides outside the gene matches: 8. CDR3 length: 14 amino acids. CDR3 protein: CASSVTGGMNGYTF. CDR3 DNA: TGTGCCAGTAGTGTCACAGGGGGGATGAATGGCTACACCTTC. The entire variable domain, with the rest obtained from reference TRBV19 and TRBJ1-2, is as follows: DGGITQSPKYLFRKEGQNVTLSCEQNLNHDAMYWYRQDPGQGLRLIYYSQIVNDFQKGDIAEGYSVSREKKESFPLTVTSAQKNPTAFYLCASSVTGGMNGYTFGSGTRLTVV.

Regarding this clonotype: A much larger clonotype is one base distant, so this may be a read error. The chain uses TRBV20-1 and TRBJ2-7; possible D gene TRBD2, 5 bases. The CDR3 has 15 amino acids. The germline V gene encodes CDR1 DFQATT and CDR2 SNEGSKA (reference sequence). CDR3 nucleotide sequence: TGCAGTGCCAGAGCGAGGGAAAAGATGAACTACGAGCAGTACTTC. Encoded protein: CSARAREKMNYEQYF.

The chain couples TRBV10-3 to TRBJ2-5; possible D gene TRBD2, 5 bases. V lost 10 bases to trimming and J lost 2 bases, with 23 bases between them. The germline gives CDR1 ENHRY, CDR2 SYGVKD. The CDR3 has 16 amino acids. CDR3 nucleotide sequence: TGTGCCACACAGCGATCCCTCGGGAACGGGCAAGAGACCCAGTACTTC. Protein sequence: CATQRSLGNGQETQYF.

The CDR3 here is CSERRSQETQYF. The CDR3 DNA reads TGCAGCGAGCGTCGGTCCCAAGAGACCCAGTACTTC. The rearrangement uses TRBV29-1 and TRBJ2-5; D remains ambiguous. Germline values: CDR1 SQVTM, CDR2 ANQGSEA. V was trimmed by 7 bases and J by 1 base, leaving 10 bases between them. The CDR3 runs to 12 residues.

The V and J genes are TRBV10-3 and TRBJ2-2, with 7 bases lining up with TRBD1. The CDR3 sequence is 17 residues long. The V segment lost 3 bases and the J segment 1 base; nucleotides outside the gene matches: 8. Germline values: CDR1 ENHRY, CDR2 SYGVKD. CDR3 sequence reads: CAISDIGGQVNTGELFF. CDR3 nucleotide sequence: TGTGCCATCAGTGATATTGGCGGACAGGTGAACACCGGGGAGCTGTTTTTT.

This clonotype was seen more than once but under ten times. The CDR3 DNA sequence: TGCGCCAGCAGCCAAGGGCAGGGGGCGGGTGGCGAGACCCAGTACTTC. Translated: CASSQGQGAGGETQYF. The chain recombines TRBV4-1 with TRBJ2-5; 8 positions agree with TRBD1. V lost 1 base, J lost 5 bases, and 9 bases stayed unmatched. CDR3 size: 16 residues. Germline V lookup: CDR1 MGHRA, CDR2 YSYEKL.

V is TRBV24-1 and J is TRBJ1-2; D remains unclear. The V gene's germline CDR1 is KGHDR and CDR2 SFDVKD. This CDR3 contains 14 residues. Trimming stripped 4 bases from V and 8 bases from J, with 16 bases between. The CDR3 protein is CATSDSGRVPGYTF. The CDR3 DNA reads TGTGCCACCAGTGACAGCGGACGGGTTCCGGGCTACACCTTC.